The TCR beta chain under discussion was sequenced for a study of T cells after posttransplantation cyclophosphamide. Produced via immunoSEQ multiplex PCR; TCRdb's table is partial and in-frame only. The repertoire has about 40,000 clones, none seen only once; the ten largest take 3.5% to 5.5%. The CDR3 runs to 15 residues. Trimming left V 5 bases short and J 5 bases short, with 15 bases between. Germline V gives CDR1 MNHEY, CDR2 SMNVEV (reference sequence). Findings and limits, study-wide: Recipient CMV seropositivity and CMV reactivation strongly tracked TRB clonality.

This clone has a handful of counts. Its matching antigen is unknown. This CDR3 is also generated by other DNA sequences in the sample. The clonotype originates from a woman aged 45-65 years in good health and a related stem cell transplant donor. The chain links TRBV27 to TRBJ2-2; D is unclear. The material sequenced was PBMCs. Here the CDR3 DNA reads TGTGCCAGCAGTCTATTGGGCTACGAGACCGGGGAGCTGTTTTTT. Translated: CASSLLGYETGELFF.